This passage covers 21 T cell receptor beta chains from one sample sequenced in a study of shared T cell receptors in the human thymus. Repertoires were generated with immunoSEQ multiplex PCR, while TCRdb's copy carries only in-frame clones and drops some. The sample lists some 700,000 clones; roughly 88% were seen once. Separately, the same data were catalogued under a study of human thymus T cells.

Sequences were obtained from thymocytes. Receptors were obtained from a girl less than two years old with a congenital heart defect.

The genes are TRBV5-1 and TRBJ2-7; the D is unclear. CDR3 length equals 16 residues. V lost 0 bases and J 1 base, leaving 14 bases between the germline ends. Germline V gene lookup returns CDR1 SGHRS and CDR2 YFSETQ. This chain's CDR3 is CASSLAKAASSYEQYF. CDR3 DNA sequence: TGCGCCAGCAGCTTGGCCAAGGCAGCTAGTTCCTACGAGCAGTACTTC.

This chain connects TRBV19 to TRBJ1-5; weak D call: TRBD1 (6 bases). The CDR3 is 16 amino acids. V dropped 3 bases and J dropped 7 bases, with 19 bases sitting between them. Germline CDR1 LNHDA, CDR2 SQIVND (reference sequence). The CDR3 DNA reads TGTGCCAGTAGTATCACACAGGGAAGGGTAGGACAGCCCCAGCATTTT. Its translation is CASSITQGRVGQPQHF.

The chain employs TRBV4-1 and TRBJ1-4; no reliable D call. Trimming left V 1 base short and J 7 bases short, with 10 bases between. The CDR3 length is 14 residues. CDR1 MGHRA and CDR2 YSYEKL come from the germline V gene. In DNA form, the CDR3 reads TGCGCCAGCAGCCAAGTATTCCCGGGTGAAAAACTGTTTTTT. Residues: CASSQVFPGEKLFF.

The chain is built from TRBV10-2 and TRBJ1-1, with unresolved D. Trimming cost V 8 bases and J 10 bases, with 20 bases left between them. This CDR3 is built from 13 residues. Germline loops: CDR1 WSHSY, CDR2 SAAADI. The CDR3 nucleotides read TGCGCCAGCGGACCGGACCCGCGAGGAGGAGCTTTCTTT. It codes for CASGPDPRGGAFF.

The V call is TRBV12-5, the J call TRBJ1-2, with D tentatively TRBD1 (5 bases). The V end was cut by 0 bases, the J end by 7 bases, with 18 bases between. This CDR3 comprises 16 residues. Germline-derived CDR1 and CDR2 are LGHNT and FRNRAP. DNA of the CDR3: TGTGCTAGTGGTTTGGTTCCGGCGGGGGAGGAGGCTGGCTACACCTTC. It codes for CASGLVPAGEEAGYTF.

The chain is built from TRBV7-2 and TRBJ1-2; the match to TRBD1 covers 8 bases. The CDR3 totals 16 residues. Germline V gene sequence: CDR1 SGHTA, CDR2 FQGNSA. The V and J ends lost 1 base and 1 base, in that order; junction bases with no gene match: 5. CDR3 DNA: TGTGCCAGCAGCTTAGTGGGCGGACAGGGTAACTATGGCTACACCTTC. Amino acids: CASSLVGGQGNYGYTF.

This sequence joins TRBV5-1 and TRBJ1-6; TRBD1 matches 11 bases. V shed 3 bases and J 5 bases; nucleotides not matched to a gene: 4. From germline, CDR1 is SGHRS and CDR2 YFSETQ. There are 16 residues in the CDR3. The CDR3 DNA sequence: TGCGCCAGCAGCTGGGGGGACAGGGGGAATAATTCACCCCTCCACTTT. It codes for CASSWGDRGNNSPLHF.

This rearrangement joins TRBV11-2 to TRBJ2-1; TRBD2 matches at 8 bases. In germline, CDR1 is SGHAT, CDR2 FQNNGV. Losses at the gene ends were 4 bases for V and 9 bases for J; bases not matched to a gene: 14. This CDR3 spans 16 amino acids. The CDR3 DNA is TGTGCCAGCAGCTATGTCCCGGGACTAGGAAGATTTGAGCAGTTCTTC. Its protein is CASSYVPGLGRFEQFF.

The genes are TRBV27 and TRBJ2-6, with unresolved D. The CDR3 runs 17 residues. CDR1 is MNHEY and CDR2 is SMNVEV in the germline V gene (reference sequence). The germline V and J ends were trimmed by 5 bases and 0 bases, with 14 bases remaining between them. This chain's CDR3 is CASSRSLRGSGANVLTF. In DNA form, the CDR3 reads TGTGCCAGCAGTCGGAGCTTGAGAGGCTCTGGGGCCAACGTCCTGACTTTC.

The chain has TRBV28 and TRBJ2-3; 9 bases fit TRBD2. In germline, CDR1 is MDHEN, CDR2 SYDVKM. There are 16 residues in the CDR3. J was trimmed by 4 bases and V by 3 bases; bases with no gene match: 8. The CDR3 DNA sequence: TGTGCCAGCAGTTTTTACCCAGCGGGGGGTTCAGATACGCAGTATTTT. Its protein is CASSFYPAGGSDTQYF.

The chain couples TRBV7-4 to TRBJ2-2; TRBD2 is a possible D gene (5 bases). The CDR3 runs to 13 residues. Germline CDR1 reads SGHVT; CDR2 reads SQSDAQ. The V and J ends lost 8 bases and 5 bases respectively, with 12 bases between them. This CDR3 is CASQRRGTGELFF. The CDR3 coding sequence is TGTGCCAGCCAACGTCGGGGAACCGGGGAGCTGTTTTTT. The variable domain in full, with the rest retrieved from reference TRBV7-4 and TRBJ2-2, is GAGVSQSPRYKVAKRGRDVALRCDSISGHVTLYWYRQTLGQGSEVLTYSQSDAQRDKSGRPSGRFSAERPERSVSTLKIQRTEQGDSAVYLCASQRRGTGELFFGEGSRLTVL.

This chain joins TRBV14 and TRBJ1-2; maybe TRBD1 (5 bases). This CDR3 is built from 18 residues. The V gene's germline CDR1 is SGHDN and CDR2 FVKESK. V lost 3 bases and J lost 2, with 22 bases in between. The CDR3 DNA reads as TGTGCCAGCAGCCAGCGGGGCAGGGTGTTAGGGCCCAACTATGGCTACACCTTC. This encodes CASSQRGRVLGPNYGYTF. The full variable domain, in which reference TRBV14 and TRBJ1-2 provide the parts outside the CDR3, is EAGVTQFPSHSVIEKGQTVTLRCDPISGHDNLYWYRRVMGKEIKFLLHFVKESKQDESGMPNNRFLAERTGGTYSTLKVQPAELEDSGVYFCASSQRGRVLGPNYGYTFGSGTRLTVV.

The CDR3 DNA reads as TGTGCCAGCACTCCGACAGTAAGCTATGGCTACACCTTC. This encodes CASTPTVSYGYTF. V gene TRBV6-6 combines with J gene TRBJ1-2, with D possibly being TRBD1 (5 bases). Germline V lookup: CDR1 MNHNY, CDR2 SVGAGI (reference sequence). The CDR3 runs 13 residues. Trimming took 7 bases from V and 4 from J, leaving 13 bases between them.

The rearrangement uses TRBV28 and TRBJ1-2, with a tentative D call TRBD1 (6 bases). This CDR3 has 14 residues. V lost 5 bases, J lost 4 bases, and 14 bases lay in between. Germline assignment: CDR1 MDHEN and CDR2 SYDVKM. The CDR3 nucleotides read TGTGCCAGCAGTCAAGTCAGGGGTGGCTATGGCTACACCTTC. Translation gives CASSQVRGGYGYTF.

In this sample, this clone turned up once. The rearrangement links TRBV5-8 to TRBJ1-6; weak D call: TRBD1 (6 bases). This CDR3 region has 17 residues. V lost 2 bases and J lost 8, with 20 bases in between. Germline assignment: CDR1 SGHTS and CDR2 YDEGEE. CDR3 sequence reads: CASSFGAGAEFDSPLHF. In nucleotides, the CDR3 is TGTGCCAGCAGCTTTGGTGCGGGGGCAGAATTTGATTCACCCCTCCACTTT.

V usage is TRBV7-2 and J usage is TRBJ1-2; D might be TRBD1 (5 bases). The CDR3 totals 15 residues. Germline V gives CDR1 SGHTA, CDR2 FQGNSA. Trimming shortened V by 5 bases and J by 4 bases, and 17 bases separated the two germline ends. For the CDR3, the DNA is TGTGCCAGCAGCCTAGACGGAGGGACGGCCTATGGCTACACCTTC. It encodes CASSLDGGTAYGYTF. Combining the CDR3 with reference TRBV7-2 and TRBJ1-2 gives the whole variable domain GAGVSQSPSNKVTEKGKDVELRCDPISGHTALYWYRQSLGQGLEFLIYFQGNSAPDKSGLPSDRFSAERTGGSVSTLTIQRTQQEDSAVYLCASSLDGGTAYGYTFGSGTRLTVV.

This rearrangement joins TRBV7-6 to TRBJ1-1; TRBD1 aligns across 11 bases. CDR1 SGHVS and CDR2 FNYEAQ come from the germline V gene. V was clipped by 4 bases and J by 7 bases; unmatched bases: 5. The CDR3 extends over 14 amino acids. DNA for the CDR3: TGTGCCAGCAGCTCCCGGGACAGGGGGAATGAAGCTTTCTTT. It encodes CASSSRDRGNEAFF.

The chain has TRBV29-1 and TRBJ1-2, with 7 bases lining up with TRBD1. Germline CDR1 is SQVTM and CDR2 is ANQGSEA. J was trimmed by 7 bases and V by 6 bases; bases with no gene match: 14. This CDR3 comprises 14 residues. The CDR3 region is CSVEDRNLLGGYTF. CDR3 sequence (DNA): TGCAGCGTAGAGGACAGGAACCTATTGGGTGGCTACACCTTC.

The chain is built from TRBV6-1 and TRBJ1-6, with a tentative D call TRBD1 (6 bases). Trimming took off 1 base at V and 13 bases at J, with 17 bases between the two ends. The V gene's germline CDR1 is MNHNS and CDR2 SASEGT. The CDR3 runs to 15 residues. CDR3 region: CASSEVRGMGFPLHF. As DNA, the CDR3 is TGTGCCAGCAGTGAAGTGAGGGGGATGGGCTTCCCCCTCCACTTT.

V is TRBV7-2 and J is TRBJ2-7, with TRBD2 as a possible D gene (6 bases). Germline CDR1 is SGHTA and CDR2 is FQGNSA. Trimming removed 2 bases from V and 5 bases from J, with 19 bases in between. The CDR3 sequence is 16 residues long. CDR3 nucleotide sequence: TGTGCCAGCAGCTTACAACGGGGAGGAGGGTGGGACGAGCAGTACTTC. It is translated as CASSLQRGGGWDEQYF.

The rearrangement joins TRBV28 to TRBJ1-2, with D tentatively TRBD1 (6 bases). The CDR3 has 17 residues. V gave up 5 bases and J gave up 0 bases, with 19 bases separating them. From germline, CDR1 is MDHEN and CDR2 SYDVKM. The CDR3 nucleotides read TGTGCCAGCAGTATCATTTACCGGGACAAACCTAACTATGGCTACACCTTC. The encoded protein is CASSIIYRDKPNYGYTF.